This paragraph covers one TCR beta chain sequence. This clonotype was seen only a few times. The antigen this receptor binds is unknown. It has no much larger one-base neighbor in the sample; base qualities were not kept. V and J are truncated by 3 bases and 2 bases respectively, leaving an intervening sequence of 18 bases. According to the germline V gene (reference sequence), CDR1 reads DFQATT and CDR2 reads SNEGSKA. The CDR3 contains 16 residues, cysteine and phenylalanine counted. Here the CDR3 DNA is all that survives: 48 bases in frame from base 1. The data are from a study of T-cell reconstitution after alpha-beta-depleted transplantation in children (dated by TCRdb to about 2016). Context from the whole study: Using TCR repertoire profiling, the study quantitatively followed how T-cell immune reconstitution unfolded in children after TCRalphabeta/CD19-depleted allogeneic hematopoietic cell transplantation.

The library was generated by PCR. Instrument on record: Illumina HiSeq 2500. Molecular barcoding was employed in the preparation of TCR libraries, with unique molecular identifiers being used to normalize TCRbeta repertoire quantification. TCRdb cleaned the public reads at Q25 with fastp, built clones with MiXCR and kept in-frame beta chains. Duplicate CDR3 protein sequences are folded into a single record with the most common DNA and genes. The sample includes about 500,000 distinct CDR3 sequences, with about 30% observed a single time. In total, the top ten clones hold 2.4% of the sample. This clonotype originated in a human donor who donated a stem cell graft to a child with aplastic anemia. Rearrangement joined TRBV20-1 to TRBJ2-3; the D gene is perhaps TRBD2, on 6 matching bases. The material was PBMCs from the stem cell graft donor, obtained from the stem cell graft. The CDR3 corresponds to CSASRRPAGNTDTQYF. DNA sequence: TGCAGTGCTAGCCGACGCCCTGCGGGGAACACAGATACGCAGTATTTT.